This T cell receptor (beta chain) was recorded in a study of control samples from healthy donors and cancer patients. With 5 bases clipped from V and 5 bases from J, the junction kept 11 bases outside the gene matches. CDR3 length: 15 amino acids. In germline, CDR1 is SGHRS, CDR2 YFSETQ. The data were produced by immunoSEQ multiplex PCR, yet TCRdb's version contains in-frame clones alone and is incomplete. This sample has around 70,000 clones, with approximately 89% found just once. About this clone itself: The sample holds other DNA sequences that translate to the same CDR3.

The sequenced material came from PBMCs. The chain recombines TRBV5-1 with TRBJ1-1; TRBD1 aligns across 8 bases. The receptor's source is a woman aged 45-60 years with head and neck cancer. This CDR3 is CASSRKTGEWTEAFF. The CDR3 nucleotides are TGCGCCAGCAGTCGCAAGACAGGGGAATGGACTGAAGCTTTCTTT.